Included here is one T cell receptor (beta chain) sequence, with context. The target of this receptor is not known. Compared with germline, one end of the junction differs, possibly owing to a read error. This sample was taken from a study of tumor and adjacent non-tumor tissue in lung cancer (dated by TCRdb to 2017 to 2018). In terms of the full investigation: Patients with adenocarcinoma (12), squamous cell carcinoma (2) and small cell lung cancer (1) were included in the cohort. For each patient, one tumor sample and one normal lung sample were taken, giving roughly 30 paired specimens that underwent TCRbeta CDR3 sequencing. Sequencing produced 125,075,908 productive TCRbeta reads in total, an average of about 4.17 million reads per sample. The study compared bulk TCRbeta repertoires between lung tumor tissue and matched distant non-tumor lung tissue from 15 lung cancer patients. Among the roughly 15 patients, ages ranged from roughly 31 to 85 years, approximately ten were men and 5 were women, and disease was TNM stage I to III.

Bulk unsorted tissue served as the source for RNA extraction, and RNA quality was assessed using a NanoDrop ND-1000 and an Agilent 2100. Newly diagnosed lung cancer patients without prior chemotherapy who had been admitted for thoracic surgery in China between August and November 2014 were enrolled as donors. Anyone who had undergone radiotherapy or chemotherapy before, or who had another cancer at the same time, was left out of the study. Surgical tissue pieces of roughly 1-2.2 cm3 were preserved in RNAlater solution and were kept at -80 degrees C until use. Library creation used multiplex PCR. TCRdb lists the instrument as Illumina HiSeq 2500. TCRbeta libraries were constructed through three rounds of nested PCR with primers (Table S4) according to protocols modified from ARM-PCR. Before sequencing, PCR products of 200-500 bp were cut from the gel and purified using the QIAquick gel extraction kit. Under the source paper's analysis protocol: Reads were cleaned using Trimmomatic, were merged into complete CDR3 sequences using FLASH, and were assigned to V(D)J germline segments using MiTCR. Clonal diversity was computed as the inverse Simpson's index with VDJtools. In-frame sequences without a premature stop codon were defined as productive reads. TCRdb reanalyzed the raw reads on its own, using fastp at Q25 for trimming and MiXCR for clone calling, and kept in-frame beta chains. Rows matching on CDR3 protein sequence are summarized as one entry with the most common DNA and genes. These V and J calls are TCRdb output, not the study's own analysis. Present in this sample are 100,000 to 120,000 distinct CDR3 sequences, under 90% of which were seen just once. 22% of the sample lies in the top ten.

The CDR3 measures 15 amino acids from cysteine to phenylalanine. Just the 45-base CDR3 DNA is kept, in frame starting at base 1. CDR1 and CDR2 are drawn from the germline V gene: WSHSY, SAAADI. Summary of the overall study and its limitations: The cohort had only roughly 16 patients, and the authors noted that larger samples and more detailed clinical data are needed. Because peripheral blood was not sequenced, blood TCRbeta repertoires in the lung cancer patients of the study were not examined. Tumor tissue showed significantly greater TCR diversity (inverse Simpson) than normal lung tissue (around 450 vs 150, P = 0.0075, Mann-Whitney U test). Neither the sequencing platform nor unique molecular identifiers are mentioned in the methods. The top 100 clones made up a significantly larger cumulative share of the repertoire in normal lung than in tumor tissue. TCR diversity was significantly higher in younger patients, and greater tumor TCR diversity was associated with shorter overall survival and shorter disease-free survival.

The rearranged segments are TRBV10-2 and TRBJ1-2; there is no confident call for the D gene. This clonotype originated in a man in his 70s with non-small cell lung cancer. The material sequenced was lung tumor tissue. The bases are TGTGCCAGCAGTGATTCGAGGGATCAGAGTTATGGCTACACCTTC. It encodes CASSDSRDQSYGYTF.